This TCR beta chain was found in a study of response to subunit inactivated influenza vaccine. General study results and limits: Authors suggested each seasonal flu vaccination may recruit only limited numbers of new T cells.

Comment on this clonotype: Its antigen is undetermined.

V lost 5 bases to trimming and J lost 4 bases, with 8 bases between them. The germline gives CDR1 SGHTA, CDR2 FQGNSA. The CDR3 extends over 12 amino acids. TCRdb independently ran MiXCR on the RT-PCR reads; one entry per CDR3 protein. The sample lists 150,000 or so distinct CDR3 sequences; about a tenth were seen once. The TCR was taken from a man between 50 and 59 years old who received an inactivated influenza vaccine. Source: non-naive T cells sorted from PBMCs, taken about 40 days after vaccination. The chain uses TRBV7-2 and TRBJ1-2, with D hard to call. The CDR3 sequence is CASSPDGYGYTF. The CDR3 DNA sequence: TGTGCCAGCAGCCCAGACGGCTATGGCTACACCTTC.